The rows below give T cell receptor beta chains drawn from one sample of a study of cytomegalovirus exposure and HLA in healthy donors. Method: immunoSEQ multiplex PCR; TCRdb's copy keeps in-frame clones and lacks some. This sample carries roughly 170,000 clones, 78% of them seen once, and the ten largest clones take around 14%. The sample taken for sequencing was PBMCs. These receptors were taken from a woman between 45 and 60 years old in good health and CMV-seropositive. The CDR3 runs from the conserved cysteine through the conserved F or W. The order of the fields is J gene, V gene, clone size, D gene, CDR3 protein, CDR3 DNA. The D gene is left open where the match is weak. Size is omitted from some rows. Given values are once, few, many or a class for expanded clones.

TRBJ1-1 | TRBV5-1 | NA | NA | CASSLISQGKTEAFF | TGCGCCAGCAGCTTGATATCGCAGGGAAAGACTGAAGCTTTCTTT
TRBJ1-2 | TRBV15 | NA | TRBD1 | CATSRGQGLGYTF | TGTGCCACCAGCAGGGGACAGGGGTTGGGCTACACCTTC
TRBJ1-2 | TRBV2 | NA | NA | CASSPRTVVGYTF | TGTGCCAGCAGTCCACGGACAGTAGTCGGCTACACCTTC
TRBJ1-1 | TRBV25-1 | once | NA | CASTKTGGLGTEAFF | TGTGCCAGCACCAAGACAGGTGGCTTGGGTACTGAAGCTTTCTTT
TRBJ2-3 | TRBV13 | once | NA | CASSSGLLDTDTQYF | TGTGCCAGCAGCTCGGGACTTCTAGACACAGATACGCAGTATTTT
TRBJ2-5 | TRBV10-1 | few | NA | CASSMVRESSTQYF | TGCGCCAGCAGTATGGTTCGGGAGAGTTCTACCCAGTACTTC
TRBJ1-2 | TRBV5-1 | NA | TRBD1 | CASSPRQGAFYGYTF | TGCGCCAGCAGCCCTCGACAGGGTGCCTTTTATGGCTACACCTTC
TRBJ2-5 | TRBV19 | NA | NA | CASRRGRGRQETQYF | TGTGCCAGTAGGAGGGGGCGGGGACGACAAGAGACCCAGTACTTC
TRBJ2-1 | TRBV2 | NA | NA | CASREGRGGDEQFF | TGTGCCAGCAGGGAGGGACGGGGAGGAGATGAGCAGTTCTTC
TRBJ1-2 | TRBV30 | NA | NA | CAWRQENYGYTF | TGTGCCTGGAGACAGGAAAACTATGGCTACACCTTC
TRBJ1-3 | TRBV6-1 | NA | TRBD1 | CASSMTGGSGNTIYF | TGTGCCAGCAGTATGACAGGGGGCTCTGGAAACACCATATATTTT
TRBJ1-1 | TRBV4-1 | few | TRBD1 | CASSPIGTANTEAFF | TGCGCCAGCAGCCCGATTGGGACAGCGAACACTGAAGCTTTCTTT
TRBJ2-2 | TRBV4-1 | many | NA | CASSLLTIRTGELFF | TGCGCCAGCAGCCTCCTGACAATCCGCACCGGGGAGCTGTTTTTT
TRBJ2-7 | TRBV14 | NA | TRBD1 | CASSHVTGGSYEQYF | TGTGCCAGCAGCCACGTGACAGGGGGGTCCTACGAGCAGTACTTC
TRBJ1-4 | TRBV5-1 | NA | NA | CASSLALGGGEKLFF | TGCGCCAGCAGCTTGGCCTTAGGGGGAGGGGAAAAACTGTTTTTT
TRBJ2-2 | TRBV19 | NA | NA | CASSKDRKLNTGELFF | TGTGCCAGTAGTAAAGACAGGAAACTCAACACCGGGGAGCTGTTTTTT
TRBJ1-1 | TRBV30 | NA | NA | CAWSVLIGDTEAFF | TGTGCCTGGAGTGTACTCATCGGGGACACTGAAGCTTTCTTT
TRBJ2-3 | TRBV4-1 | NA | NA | CASSQGIGGGTDTQYF | TGCGCCAGCAGCCAAGGTATTGGCGGGGGCACAGATACGCAGTATTTT
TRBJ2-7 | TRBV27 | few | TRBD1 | CASGDRGNEQYF | TGTGCCAGCGGGGACAGGGGCAACGAGCAGTACTTC
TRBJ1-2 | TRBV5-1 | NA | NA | CASSLGGGSGYTF | TGCGCCAGCAGCTTGGGTGGGGGCAGTGGCTACACCTTC
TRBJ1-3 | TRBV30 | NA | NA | CAWSVSVGNTIYF | TGTGCCTGGAGTGTGTCAGTTGGAAACACCATATATTTT
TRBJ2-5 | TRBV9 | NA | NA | CASSARRGAGETQYF | TGTGCCAGCAGCGCGCGGCGGGGAGCTGGGGAGACCCAGTACTTC